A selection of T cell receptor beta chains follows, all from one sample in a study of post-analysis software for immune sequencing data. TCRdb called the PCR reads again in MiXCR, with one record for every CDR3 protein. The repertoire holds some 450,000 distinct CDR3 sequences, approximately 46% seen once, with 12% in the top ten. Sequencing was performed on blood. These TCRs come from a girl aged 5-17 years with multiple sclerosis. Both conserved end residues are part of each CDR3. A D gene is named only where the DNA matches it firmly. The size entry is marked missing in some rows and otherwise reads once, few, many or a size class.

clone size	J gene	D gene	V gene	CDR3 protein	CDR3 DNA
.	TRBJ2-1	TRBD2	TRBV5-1	CASSLAPAGGRDEQFF	TGCGCCAGCAGCTTGGCCCCAGCGGGAGGGCGGGATGAGCAGTTCTTC
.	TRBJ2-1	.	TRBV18	CASSDRNNEQFF	TGTGCCAGCTCAGACAGGAACAATGAGCAGTTCTTC
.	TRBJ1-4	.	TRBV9	CASSVAHGSPNEKLFF	TGTGCCAGCAGCGTAGCTCACGGCAGCCCTAATGAAAAACTGTTTTTT
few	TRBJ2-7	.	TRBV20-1	CSARDLGRGTYEQYF	TGCAGTGCTAGAGATCTGGGCAGGGGTACCTACGAGCAGTACTTC
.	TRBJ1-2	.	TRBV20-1	CSAPEQGPYGYTF	TGCAGTGCTCCCGAACAGGGACCCTATGGCTACACCTTC
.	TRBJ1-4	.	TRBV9	CASSVAGGMHGEKLFF	TGTGCCAGCAGCGTAGCCGGAGGCATGCATGGCGAAAAACTGTTTTTT
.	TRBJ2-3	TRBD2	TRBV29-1	CSVDGTSEKYTDAQYF	TGCAGCGTCGACGGGACTAGCGAGAAATACACAGATGCGCAGTATTTT
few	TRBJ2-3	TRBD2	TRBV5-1	CASSLGLLAGGADTQYF	TGCGCCAGCAGCTTGGGCCTACTAGCGGGAGGTGCAGATACGCAGTATTTT
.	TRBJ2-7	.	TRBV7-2	CASSLGPRYGQYF	TGTGCCAGCAGCTTAGGGCCACGCTACGGGCAGTACTTC
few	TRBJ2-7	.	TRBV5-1	CASSSDRITYEQYF	TGCGCCAGCAGCTCAGACCGGATAACCTACGAGCAGTACTTC
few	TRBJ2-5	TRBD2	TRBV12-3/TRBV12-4	CASSRGTSARLVQETQYF	TGTGCCAGCAGTCGCGGGACTAGCGCTCGCCTGGTCCAAGAGACCCAGTACTTC
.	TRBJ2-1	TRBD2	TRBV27	CASSQLAGLNNEQFF	TGTGCCAGCAGTCAGTTAGCGGGACTCAACAATGAGCAGTTCTTC
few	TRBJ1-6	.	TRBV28	CASSFYGSPLHF	TGTGCCAGCAGTTTCTACGGTTCACCCCTCCACTTT
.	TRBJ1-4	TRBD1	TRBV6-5	CASSSPGQIEKLFF	TGTGCCAGCAGTTCCCCGGGACAGATTGAAAAACTGTTTTTT
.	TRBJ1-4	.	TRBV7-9	CASSPEPRKLFF	TGTGCCAGCAGCCCGGAACCGAGGAAACTGTTTTTT
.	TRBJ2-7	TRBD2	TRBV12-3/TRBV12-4	CASTLAGLSYEQYF	TGTGCCAGCACCCTAGCGGGGCTCTCCTACGAGCAGTACTTC
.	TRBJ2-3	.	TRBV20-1	CSGREWEDTQYF	TGCAGTGGTAGGGAGTGGGAAGATACGCAGTATTTT
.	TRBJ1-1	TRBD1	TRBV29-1	CSGNRGYTEAFF	TGCAGCGGAAACAGGGGATACACTGAAGCTTTCTTT
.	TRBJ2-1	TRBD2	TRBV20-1	CSARAGGRKTYNEQFF	TGCAGTGCTAGAGCTGGCGGGAGGAAAACCTACAATGAGCAGTTCTTC
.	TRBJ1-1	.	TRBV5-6	CASSLWGYTEAFF	TGTGCCAGCAGCTTGTGGGGGTACACTGAAGCTTTCTTT
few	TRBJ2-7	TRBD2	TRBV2	CASSEGPAGGPYEQYF	TGTGCCAGCAGTGAAGGCCCAGCGGGAGGGCCGTACGAGCAGTACTTC
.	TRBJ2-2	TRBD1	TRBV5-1	CASGSRQGANTGELFF	TGCGCCAGCGGATCCAGACAGGGAGCGAACACCGGGGAGCTGTTTTTT
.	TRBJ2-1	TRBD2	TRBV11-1	CASSHGTSGILSYNEQFF	TGTGCCAGCAGCCATGGGACTAGCGGGATTCTCTCCTACAATGAGCAGTTCTTC
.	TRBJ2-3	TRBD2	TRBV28	CASRTSGTLLSTQYF	TGTGCCAGCAGAACTAGCGGGACACTCTTAAGTACGCAGTATTTT
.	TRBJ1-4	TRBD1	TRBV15	CATSRERTGKREKLFF	TGTGCCACCAGCAGAGAGCGGACAGGGAAGCGTGAAAAACTGTTTTTT
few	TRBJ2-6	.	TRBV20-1	CSASLTASGANVLTF	TGCAGTGCTAGTTTGACAGCCTCTGGGGCCAACGTCCTGACTTTC
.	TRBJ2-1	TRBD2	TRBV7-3	CASSLTWLAGYNEQFF	TGTGCCAGCAGCTTAACCTGGCTAGCGGGCTACAATGAGCAGTTCTTC
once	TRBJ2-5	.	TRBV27	CASRYRVRGQETQYF	TGTGCCAGCAGATACAGGGTAAGGGGCCAAGAGACCCAGTACTTC
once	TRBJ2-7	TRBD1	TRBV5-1	CASSLQGWGYEQYF	TGCGCCAGCAGCCTACAGGGGTGGGGATACGAGCAGTACTTC
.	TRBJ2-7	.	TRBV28	CASRQQSSTGLSYEQYF	TGTGCCAGCAGACAACAAAGTAGTACAGGGCTGTCCTACGAGCAGTACTTC
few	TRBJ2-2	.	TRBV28	CASSSPWTANTGELFF	TGTGCCAGCAGTTCCCCCTGGACCGCGAACACCGGGGAGCTGTTTTTT
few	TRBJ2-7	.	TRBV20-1	CSASDIQGSYEQYF	TGCAGTGCCTCCGACATCCAAGGGTCCTACGAGCAGTACTTC
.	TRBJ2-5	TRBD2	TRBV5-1	CASSSQVAGGQETQYF	TGCGCCAGCAGCTCCCAGGTAGCGGGAGGTCAAGAGACCCAGTACTTC
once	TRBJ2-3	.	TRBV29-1	CSVRPQYTDTQYF	TGCAGCGTTCGTCCCCAGTACACAGATACGCAGTATTTT
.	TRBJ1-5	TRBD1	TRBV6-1	CASSLPGTGYNQPQHF	TGTGCCAGCAGTCTTCCCGGGACAGGGTACAATCAGCCCCAGCATTTT
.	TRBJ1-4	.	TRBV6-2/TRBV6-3	CASSLDTPNEKLFF	TGTGCCAGCAGTCTGGACACTCCTAATGAAAAACTGTTTTTT
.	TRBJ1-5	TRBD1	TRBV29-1	CSVRQGASQPQHF	TGCAGCGTTCGTCAGGGGGCGAGTCAGCCCCAGCATTTT
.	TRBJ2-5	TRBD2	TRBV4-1	CASSQVTSGTREQYF	TGCGCCAGCAGCCAAGTCACTAGCGGGACCCGTGAGCAGTACTTC
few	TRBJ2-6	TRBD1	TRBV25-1	CASSGQGQGPSGANVLTF	TGTGCCAGCAGTGGACAAGGACAGGGCCCCTCTGGGGCCAACGTCCTGACTTTC
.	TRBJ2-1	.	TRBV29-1	CSVEDRSSGWCNEQFF	TGCAGCGTTGAAGATCGGTCGAGCGGGTGGTGCAATGAGCAGTTCTTC
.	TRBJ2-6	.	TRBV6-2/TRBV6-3	CASSYSFSGANVLTF	TGTGCCAGCAGTTACTCATTCTCTGGGGCCAACGTCCTGACTTTC
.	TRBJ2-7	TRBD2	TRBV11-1	CASSRNLAGRIHEQYF	TGTGCCAGCAGCCGGAATCTAGCGGGAAGGATCCACGAGCAGTACTTC
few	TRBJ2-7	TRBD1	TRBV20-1	CSAPGQGPYEQYF	TGCAGTGCGCCCGGACAGGGCCCCTACGAGCAGTACTTC
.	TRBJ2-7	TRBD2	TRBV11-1	CASSPPPGLAGGHPKDLSYEQYF	TGTGCCAGCAGCCCCCCTCCGGGACTAGCGGGAGGCCACCCTAAGGACCTCTCCTACGAGCAGTACTTC
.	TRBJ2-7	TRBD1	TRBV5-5	CATKTGGTSYEQYF	TGTGCCACAAAGACAGGGGGTACCTCCTACGAGCAGTACTTC
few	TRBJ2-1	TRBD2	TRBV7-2	CASSLAGLAAYNEQFF	TGTGCCAGCAGCTTAGCGGGACTAGCGGCCTACAATGAGCAGTTCTTC
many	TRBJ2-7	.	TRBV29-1	CSVEAPTPSSYEQYF	TGCAGCGTTGAAGCCCCGACACCTTCCTCCTACGAGCAGTACTTC
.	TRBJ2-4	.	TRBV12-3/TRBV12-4	CASSLGGERNIQYF	TGTGCCAGCAGTTTAGGTGGGGAGCGTAACATTCAGTACTTC
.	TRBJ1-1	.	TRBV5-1	CASSLNNQKAFF	TGCGCCAGCAGCTTGAACAATCAGAAGGCTTTCTTT
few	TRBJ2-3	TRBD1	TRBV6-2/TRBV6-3	CASSSPRDRGADTQYF	TGTGCCAGCAGTTCGCCCCGGGACAGGGGAGCAGATACGCAGTATTTT
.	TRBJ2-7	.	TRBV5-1	CASSLALDTGLVLYEQYF	TGCGCCAGCAGCTTGGCCCTGGACACAGGATTAGTTCTCTACGAGCAGTACTTC
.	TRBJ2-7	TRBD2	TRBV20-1	CSARVSGRNEQYF	TGCAGTGCTAGAGTTAGCGGGAGAAACGAGCAGTACTTC
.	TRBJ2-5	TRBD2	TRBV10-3	CAISESRLARQETQYF	TGTGCCATCAGTGAGTCGCGACTAGCTCGCCAAGAGACCCAGTACTTC
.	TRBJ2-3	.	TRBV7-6	CASSLLAPDTQYF	TGTGCCAGCAGCTTACTAGCCCCAGATACGCAGTATTTT
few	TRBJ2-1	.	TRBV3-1	CASSPQEREQFF	TGTGCCAGCAGCCCCCAGGAGCGGGAGCAGTTCTTC